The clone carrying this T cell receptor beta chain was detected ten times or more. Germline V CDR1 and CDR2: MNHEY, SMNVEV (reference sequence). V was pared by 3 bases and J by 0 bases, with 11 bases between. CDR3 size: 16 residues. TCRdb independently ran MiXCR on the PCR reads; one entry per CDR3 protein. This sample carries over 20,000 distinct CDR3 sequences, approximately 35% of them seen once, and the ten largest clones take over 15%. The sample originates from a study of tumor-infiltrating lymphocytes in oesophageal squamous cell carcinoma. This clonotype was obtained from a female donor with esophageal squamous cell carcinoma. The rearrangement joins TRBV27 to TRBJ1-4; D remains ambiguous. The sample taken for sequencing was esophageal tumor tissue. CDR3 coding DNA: TGTGCCAGCAGTTTTCGGCAGAGTGCAACTAATGAAAAACTGTTTTTT. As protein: CASSFRQSATNEKLFF.